A selection of T cell receptor beta chains follows, all from one sample in a study of OX40 agonist ivuxolimab in advanced cancers. Measured with immunoSEQ multiplex PCR; TCRdb has only the in-frame clones, and not every one. The table includes roughly 20,000 clones, just under 75% detected once. The material was CD4+ or CD8+ T cells sorted from blood, obtained in a trial of the OX40 agonist ivuxolimab. Receptor source: an adult with an advanced solid tumor such as melanoma, head and neck, liver or kidney cancer. Each CDR3 is given with its conserved first and last residue. Fields, in order: D gene, J gene, clone size, V gene, CDR3 protein, CDR3 DNA. A D gene is named only where the DNA matches it firmly. Size values are once, few and many counts, or a class for expanded clones, and some rows have none.

TRBD1 TRBJ2-5 - TRBV18 CASSPPTGPETQYF TGTGCCAGCTCACCACCGACAGGGCCAGAGACCCAGTACTTC
- TRBJ2-7 - TRBV7-2 CASSTQLAYEQYF TGTGCCAGCAGCACCCAACTAGCATACGAGCAGTACTTC
- TRBJ1-2 - TRBV6-1 CASREENGYTF TGTGCCAGCAGGGAGGAGAATGGCTACACCTTC
- TRBJ2-7 once TRBV10-1 CASSDGILPYEQYF TGCGCCAGCAGTGATGGGATCCTACCCTACGAGCAGTACTTC
TRBD2 TRBJ2-7 - TRBV7-2 CASSWGLAGNEQYF TGTGCCAGCAGCTGGGGACTAGCGGGAAACGAGCAGTACTTC
- TRBJ1-2 medium-sized TRBV6-6 CASPTRSAPSYGYTF TGTGCCAGCCCCACGCGGAGTGCTCCGAGCTATGGCTACACCTTC
TRBD1 TRBJ2-1 - TRBV7-2 CASSLPGQGYNEQFF TGTGCCAGCAGCTTACCCGGACAGGGCTACAATGAGCAGTTCTTC
- TRBJ1-2 - TRBV2 CASTSTATSYTF TGTGCCAGCACCTCGACGGCTACAAGCTACACCTTC
TRBD2 TRBJ2-1 - TRBV19 CASSIGGEGQFF TGTGCCAGTAGTATAGGGGGGGAGGGACAGTTCTTC
- TRBJ2-7 - TRBV4-3 CASSQYRTYEQYF TGCGCCAGCAGCCAATACAGGACCTACGAGCAGTACTTC